These T cell receptor beta chains were read from a single sample in a study of tumor-infiltrating lymphocytes in localized non-small cell lung cancer. Repertoires were generated with immunoSEQ multiplex PCR, while TCRdb's copy carries only in-frame clones and drops some. This sample has roughly 12,000 clones; about three quarters occur once, and the top ten carry around a sixth. Sequencing was done on a sample of uninvolved lung tissue not adjacent to the tumor. The receptors here all came from a human donor with non-small cell lung cancer. CDR3s include the opening cysteine and the closing phenylalanine or tryptophan. The D gene is left open where the match is weak. Size is stated for part of the rows, as once, few or many counts, or as a class when the clone is expanded.

.	TRBV12-5	TRBJ2-7	.	CASGLGRDSDEQYF	TGTGCTAGTGGTTTGGGCAGGGATAGTGACGAGCAGTACTTC
.	TRBV6-6	TRBJ1-1	.	CASSLMAAQDSEAFF	TGTGCCAGCAGTTTAATGGCAGCGCAGGATTCTGAAGCTTTCTTT
.	TRBV7-9	TRBJ1-1	.	CASSHAGRTEAFF	TGTGCCAGCAGCCATGCTGGGAGGACTGAAGCTTTCTTT
once	TRBV7-2	TRBJ2-2	.	CASSPKGPNTGELFF	TGTGCCAGCAGCCCAAAAGGCCCGAACACCGGGGAGCTGTTTTTT
.	TRBV2	TRBJ1-2	TRBD1	CARNNRGTGGHGYTF	TGTGCCAGAAACAACAGGGGGACAGGGGGCCATGGCTACACCTTC
.	TRBV7-2	TRBJ2-3	.	CASSLSPLGSDTQYF	TGTGCCAGCAGCTTAAGCCCTCTGGGGAGCGATACGCAGTATTTT
.	TRBV5-1	TRBJ1-1	TRBD1	CASSPGQPITNTEAFF	TGCGCCAGCAGCCCGGGACAGCCGATTACGAACACTGAAGCTTTCTTT
.	TRBV30	TRBJ1-4	.	CAWDHSGNEKLFF	TGTGCCTGGGATCACTCAGGGAATGAAAAACTGTTTTTT
.	TRBV4-1	TRBJ1-2	.	CASSQGDLYGYTF	TGCGCCAGCAGCCAGGGGGACCTCTATGGCTACACCTTC
.	TRBV6-6	TRBJ1-4	.	CASSYSTEKLFF	TGTGCCAGCAGTTACTCGACCGAAAAACTGTTTTTT
.	TRBV6-6	TRBJ1-6	.	CASSYGRTAGHSPLHF	TGTGCCAGCAGTTACGGACGGACAGCGGGGCATTCACCCCTCCACTTT